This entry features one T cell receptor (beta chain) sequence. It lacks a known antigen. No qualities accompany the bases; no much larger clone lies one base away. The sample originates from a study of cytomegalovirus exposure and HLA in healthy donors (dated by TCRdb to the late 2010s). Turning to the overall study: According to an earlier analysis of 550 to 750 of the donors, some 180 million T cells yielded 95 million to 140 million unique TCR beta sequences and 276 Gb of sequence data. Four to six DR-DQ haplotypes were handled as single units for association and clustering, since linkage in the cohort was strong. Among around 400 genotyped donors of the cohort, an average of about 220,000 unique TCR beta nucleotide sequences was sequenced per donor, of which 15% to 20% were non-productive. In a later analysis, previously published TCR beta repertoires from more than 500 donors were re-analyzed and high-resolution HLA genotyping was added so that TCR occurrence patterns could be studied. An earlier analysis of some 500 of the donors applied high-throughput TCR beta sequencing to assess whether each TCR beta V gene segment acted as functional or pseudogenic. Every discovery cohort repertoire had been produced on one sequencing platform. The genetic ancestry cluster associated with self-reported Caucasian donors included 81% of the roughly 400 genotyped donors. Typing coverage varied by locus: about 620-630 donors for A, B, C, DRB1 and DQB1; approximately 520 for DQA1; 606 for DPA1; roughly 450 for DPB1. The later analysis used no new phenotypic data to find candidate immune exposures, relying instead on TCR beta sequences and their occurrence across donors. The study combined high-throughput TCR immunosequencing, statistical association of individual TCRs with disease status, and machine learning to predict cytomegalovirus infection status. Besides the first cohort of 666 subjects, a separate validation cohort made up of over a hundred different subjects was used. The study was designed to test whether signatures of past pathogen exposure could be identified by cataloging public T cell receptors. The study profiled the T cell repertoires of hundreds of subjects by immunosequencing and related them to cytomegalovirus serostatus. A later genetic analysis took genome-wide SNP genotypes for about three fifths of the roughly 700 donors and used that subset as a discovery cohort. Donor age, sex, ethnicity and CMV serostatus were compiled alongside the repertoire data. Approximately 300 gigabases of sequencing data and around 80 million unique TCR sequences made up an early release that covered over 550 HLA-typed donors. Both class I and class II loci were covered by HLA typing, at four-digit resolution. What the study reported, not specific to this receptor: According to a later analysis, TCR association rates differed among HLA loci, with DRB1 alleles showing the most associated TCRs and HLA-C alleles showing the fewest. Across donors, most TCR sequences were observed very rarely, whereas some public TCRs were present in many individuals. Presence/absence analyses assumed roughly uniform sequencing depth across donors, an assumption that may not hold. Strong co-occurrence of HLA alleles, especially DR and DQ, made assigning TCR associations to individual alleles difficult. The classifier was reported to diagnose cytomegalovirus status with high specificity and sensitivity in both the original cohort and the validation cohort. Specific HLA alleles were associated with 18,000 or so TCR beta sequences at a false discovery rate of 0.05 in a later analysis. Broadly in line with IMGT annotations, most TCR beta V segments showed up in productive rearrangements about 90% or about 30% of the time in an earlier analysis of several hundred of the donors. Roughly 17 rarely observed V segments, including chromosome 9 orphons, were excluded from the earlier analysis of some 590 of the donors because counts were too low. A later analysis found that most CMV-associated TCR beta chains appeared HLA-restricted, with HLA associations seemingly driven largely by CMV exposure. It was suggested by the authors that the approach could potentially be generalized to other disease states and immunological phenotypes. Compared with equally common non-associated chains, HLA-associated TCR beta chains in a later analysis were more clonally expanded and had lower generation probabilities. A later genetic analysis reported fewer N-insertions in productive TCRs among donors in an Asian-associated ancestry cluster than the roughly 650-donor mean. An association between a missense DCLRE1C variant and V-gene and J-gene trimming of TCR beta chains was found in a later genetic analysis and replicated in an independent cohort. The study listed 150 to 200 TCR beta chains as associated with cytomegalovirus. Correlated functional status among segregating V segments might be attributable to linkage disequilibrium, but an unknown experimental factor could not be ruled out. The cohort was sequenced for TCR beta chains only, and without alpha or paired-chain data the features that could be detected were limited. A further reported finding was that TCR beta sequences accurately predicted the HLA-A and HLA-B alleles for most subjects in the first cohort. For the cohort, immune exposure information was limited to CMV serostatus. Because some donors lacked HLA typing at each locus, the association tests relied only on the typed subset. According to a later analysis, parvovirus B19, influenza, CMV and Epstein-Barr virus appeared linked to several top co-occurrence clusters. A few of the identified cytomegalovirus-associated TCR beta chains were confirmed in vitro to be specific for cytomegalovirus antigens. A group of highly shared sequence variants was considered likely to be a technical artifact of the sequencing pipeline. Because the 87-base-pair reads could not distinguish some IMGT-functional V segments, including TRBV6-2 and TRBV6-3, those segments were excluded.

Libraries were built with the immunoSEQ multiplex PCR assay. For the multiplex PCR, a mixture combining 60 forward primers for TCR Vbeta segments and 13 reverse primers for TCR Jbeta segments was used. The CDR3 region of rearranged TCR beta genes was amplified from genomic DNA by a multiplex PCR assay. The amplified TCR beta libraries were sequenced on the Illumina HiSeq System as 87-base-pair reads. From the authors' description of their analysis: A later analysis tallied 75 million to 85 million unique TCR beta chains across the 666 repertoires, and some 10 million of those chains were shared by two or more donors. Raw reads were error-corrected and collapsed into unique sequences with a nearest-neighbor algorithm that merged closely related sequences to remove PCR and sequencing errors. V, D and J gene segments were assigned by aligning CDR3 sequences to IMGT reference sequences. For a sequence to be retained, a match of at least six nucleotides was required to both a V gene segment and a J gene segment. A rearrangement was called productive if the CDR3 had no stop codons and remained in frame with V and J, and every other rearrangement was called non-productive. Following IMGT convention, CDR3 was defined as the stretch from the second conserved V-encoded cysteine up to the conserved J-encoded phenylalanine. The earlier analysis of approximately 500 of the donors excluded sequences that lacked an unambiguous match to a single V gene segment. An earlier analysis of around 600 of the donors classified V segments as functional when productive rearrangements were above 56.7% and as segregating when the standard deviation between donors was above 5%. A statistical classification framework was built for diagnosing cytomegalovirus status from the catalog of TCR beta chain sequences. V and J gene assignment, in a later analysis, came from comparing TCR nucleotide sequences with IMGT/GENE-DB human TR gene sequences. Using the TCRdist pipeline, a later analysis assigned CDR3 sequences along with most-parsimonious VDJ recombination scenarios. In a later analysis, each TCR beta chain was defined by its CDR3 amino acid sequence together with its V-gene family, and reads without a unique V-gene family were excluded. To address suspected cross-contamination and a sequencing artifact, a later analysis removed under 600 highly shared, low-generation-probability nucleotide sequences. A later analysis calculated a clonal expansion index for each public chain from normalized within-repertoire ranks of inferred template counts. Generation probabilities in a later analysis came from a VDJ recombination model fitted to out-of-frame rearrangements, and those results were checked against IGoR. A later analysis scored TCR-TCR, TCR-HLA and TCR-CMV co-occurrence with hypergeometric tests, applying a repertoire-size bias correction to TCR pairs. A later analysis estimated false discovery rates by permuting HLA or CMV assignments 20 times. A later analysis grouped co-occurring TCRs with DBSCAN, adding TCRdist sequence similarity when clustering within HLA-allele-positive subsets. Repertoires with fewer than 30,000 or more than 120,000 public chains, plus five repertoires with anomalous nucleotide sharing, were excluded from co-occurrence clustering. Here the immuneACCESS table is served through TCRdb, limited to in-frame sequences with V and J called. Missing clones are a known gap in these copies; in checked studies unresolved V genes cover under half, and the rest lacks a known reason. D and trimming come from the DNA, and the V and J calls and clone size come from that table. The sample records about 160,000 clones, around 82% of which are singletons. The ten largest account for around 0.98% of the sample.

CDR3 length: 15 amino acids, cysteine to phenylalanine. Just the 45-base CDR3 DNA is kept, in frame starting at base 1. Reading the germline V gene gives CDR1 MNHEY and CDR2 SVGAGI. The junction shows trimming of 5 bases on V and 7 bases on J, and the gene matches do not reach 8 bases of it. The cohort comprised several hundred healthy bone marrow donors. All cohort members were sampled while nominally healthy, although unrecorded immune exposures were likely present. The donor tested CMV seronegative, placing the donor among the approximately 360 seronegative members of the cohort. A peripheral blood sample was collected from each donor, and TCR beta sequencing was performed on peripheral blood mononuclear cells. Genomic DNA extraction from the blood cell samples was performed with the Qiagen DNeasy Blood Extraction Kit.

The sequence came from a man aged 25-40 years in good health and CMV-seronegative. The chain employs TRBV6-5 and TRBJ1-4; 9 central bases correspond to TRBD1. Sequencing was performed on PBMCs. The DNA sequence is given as TGTGCCAGCAGTAATACAGGGGGCAGGGGTGAAAAACTGTTTTTT. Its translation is CASSNTGGRGEKLFF.